This TCR beta chain was identified in a study of control samples from healthy donors and cancer patients. Repertoires were generated with immunoSEQ multiplex PCR, while TCRdb's copy carries only in-frame clones and drops some. The data contain approximately 30,000 clones, around 94% of them seen just once; the ten biggest clones take up under 8%. CDR3 length: 15 residues. The germline V gene has CDR1 MNHNS and CDR2 SASEGT. V was cut by 1 base and J by 0 bases, with 7 bases left in between. V is TRBV6-1 and J is TRBJ1-3; D remains unclear. The receptor was derived from a man aged 60 to 75 in good health. The source material was blood. CDR3 loop: CASSEGFYSGNTIYF. In nucleotides, the CDR3 is TGTGCCAGCAGTGAAGGGTTCTACTCTGGAAACACCATATATTTT.